The text below deals with one T cell receptor (beta chain). Its antigen is undetermined. These data come from a study of cytomegalovirus exposure and HLA in healthy donors. Points from the study as a whole: In a later analysis, donors in an Asian-associated ancestry cluster reportedly had fewer N-insertions in productive TCRs than the cohort mean. A link between a missense DCLRE1C variant and TCR beta V- and J-gene trimming emerged from a later analysis. Presence/absence analyses treated sequencing depth as roughly uniform across donors. DRB1 showed the most TCR associations and HLA-C the fewest in a later analysis, as rates varied by HLA locus.

This PCR relied on a set of 60 Vbeta primers and 13 Jbeta primers. Only in-frame clones appear in the TCRdb table, and some are missing; sequencing was by immunoSEQ multiplex PCR. The repertoire has 73,000 or so clones, roughly 73% of them found once; the top ten carry about 16%. Germline V gives CDR1 SGHNT, CDR2 YYREEE (reference sequence). This CDR3 has 15 residues. Trimming took 4 bases from V and 5 from J; bases not matched to a gene: 12. This chain joins TRBV5-4 and TRBJ2-7; 7 bases align to TRBD1. This sequence was found in a woman aged 40 to 50 in good health and CMV-seropositive. Sequencing was done on a sample of PBMCs. The CDR3 bases are TGTGCCAGCAGCAAAGACAGGGTAGGGGCCCACGAGCAGTACTTC. Its translation is CASSKDRVGAHEQYF.